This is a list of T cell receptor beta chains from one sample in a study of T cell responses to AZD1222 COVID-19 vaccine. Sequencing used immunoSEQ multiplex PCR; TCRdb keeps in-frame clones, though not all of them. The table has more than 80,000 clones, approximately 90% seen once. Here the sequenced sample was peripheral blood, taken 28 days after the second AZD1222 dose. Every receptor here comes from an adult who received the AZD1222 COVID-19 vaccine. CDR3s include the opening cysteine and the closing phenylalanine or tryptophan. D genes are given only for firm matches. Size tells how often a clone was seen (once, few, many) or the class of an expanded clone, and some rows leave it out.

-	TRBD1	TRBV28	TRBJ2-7	CASSLPTTGTYEQYF	TGTGCCAGCAGTCTTCCAACGACAGGGACCTACGAGCAGTACTTC
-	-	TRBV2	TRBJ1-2	CASSEAGTYGYTF	TGTGCCAGCAGTGAAGCAGGGACCTATGGCTACACCTTC
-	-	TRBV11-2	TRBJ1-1	CASRGDAPTEAFF	TGTGCCAGCAGGGGGGATGCCCCCACTGAAGCTTTCTTT
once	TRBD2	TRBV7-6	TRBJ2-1	CASSRNDRGTSDRNEQFF	TGTGCCAGCAGCCGCAACGATCGGGGGACTAGCGATCGCAATGAGCAGTTCTTC
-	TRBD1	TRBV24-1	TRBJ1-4	CATSDSTAGGMDEKLFF	TGTGCCACCAGTGATTCGACCGCAGGGGGCATGGATGAAAAACTGTTTTTT
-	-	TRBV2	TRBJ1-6	CASSDWASSYNSPLHF	TGTGCCAGCAGTGATTGGGCGAGCTCCTATAATTCACCCCTCCACTTT
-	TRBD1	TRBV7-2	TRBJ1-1	CASSLALGTEDTEAFF	TGTGCCAGCAGCTTAGCGCTAGGGACAGAGGACACTGAAGCTTTCTTT
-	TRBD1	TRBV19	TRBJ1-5	CASSVETGNQPQHF	TGTGCCAGTAGTGTGGAGACAGGGAATCAGCCCCAGCATTTT
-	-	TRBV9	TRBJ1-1	CASSVGWVGTEAFF	TGTGCCAGCAGCGTAGGGTGGGTAGGCACTGAAGCTTTCTTT
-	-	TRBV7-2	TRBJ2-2	CASSLGWGAGELFF	TGTGCCAGCAGCTTAGGATGGGGGGCCGGGGAGCTGTTTTTT
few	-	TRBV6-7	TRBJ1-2	CASRLRILGYGYTF	TGTGCCAGCAGACTCCGTATATTGGGCTATGGCTACACCTTC
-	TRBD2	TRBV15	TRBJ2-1	CATSRSDSFGEGFF	TGTGCCACCAGCAGGTCTGACTCTTTTGGGGAGGGGTTCTTC
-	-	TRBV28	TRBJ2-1	CASRGPLRDNEQFF	TGTGCCAGCAGGGGTCCTCTGAGGGACAATGAGCAGTTCTTC
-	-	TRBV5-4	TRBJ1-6	CASSFRGANSPLHF	TGTGCCAGCAGCTTCAGAGGGGCCAATTCACCCCTCCACTTT
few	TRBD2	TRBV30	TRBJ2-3	CAWSGSGTRGTQYF	TGTGCCTGGAGTGGTTCCGGGACTAGAGGCACGCAGTATTTT
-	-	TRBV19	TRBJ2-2	CASKGVDTGELFF	TGTGCCAGTAAGGGGGTAGACACCGGGGAGCTGTTTTTT
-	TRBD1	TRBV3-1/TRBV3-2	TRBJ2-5	CASSRLDRDQETQYF	TGTGCCAGCAGCCGGCTGGACAGGGACCAAGAGACCCAGTACTTC
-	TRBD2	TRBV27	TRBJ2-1	CASSPPILAGVPSSYNEQFF	TGTGCCAGCAGTCCGCCGATACTAGCGGGCGTGCCGTCTTCCTACAATGAGCAGTTCTTC
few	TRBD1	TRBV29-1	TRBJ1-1	CSVAGQGASRPNTEAFF	TGCAGCGTTGCCGGACAGGGGGCCTCTAGACCGAACACTGAAGCTTTCTTT
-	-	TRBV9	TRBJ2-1	CASIPVRNEQFF	TGTGCCAGCATCCCCGTGAGGAATGAGCAGTTCTTC
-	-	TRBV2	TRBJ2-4	CASSEEGGGLAKNIQYF	TGTGCCAGCAGTGAAGAGGGCGGGGGCCTTGCCAAAAACATTCAGTACTTC
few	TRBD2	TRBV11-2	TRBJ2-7	CASSFNLAGGEQYF	TGTGCCAGCAGCTTCAATCTAGCGGGCGGTGAGCAGTACTTC
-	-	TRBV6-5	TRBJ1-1	CASSYSGQTEAFF	TGTGCCAGCAGTTACTCCGGACAGACTGAAGCTTTCTTT
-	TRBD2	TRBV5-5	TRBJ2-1	CASSRGPSGLSNEQFF	TGTGCCAGCAGCCGGGGTCCTAGCGGACTGAGCAATGAGCAGTTCTTC
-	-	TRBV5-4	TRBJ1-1	CASSLSLNTEAFF	TGTGCCAGCAGCTTGAGCTTGAACACTGAAGCTTTCTTT
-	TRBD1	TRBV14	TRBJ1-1	CASSQNPNWDRGRLVTEAFF	TGTGCCAGCAGCCAAAACCCGAATTGGGACAGGGGGCGCTTGGTCACTGAAGCTTTCTTT
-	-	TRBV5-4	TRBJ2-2	CASSTKSHANTGELFF	TGTGCCAGCAGCACGAAATCCCACGCGAACACCGGGGAGCTGTTTTTT
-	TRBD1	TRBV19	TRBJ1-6	CASSWGTANSPLHF	TGTGCCAGTAGTTGGGGGACAGCGAATTCACCCCTCCACTTT
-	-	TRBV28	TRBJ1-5	CASTPLDSNQPQHF	TGTGCCAGCACCCCTTTGGATAGCAATCAGCCCCAGCATTTT
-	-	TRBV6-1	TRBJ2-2	CASSEAGAGTGELFF	TGTGCCAGCAGTGAAGCGGGAGCGGGCACCGGGGAGCTGTTTTTT
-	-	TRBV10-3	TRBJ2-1	CATRGERNEQFF	TGTGCCACCCGGGGCGAGCGGAATGAGCAGTTCTTC
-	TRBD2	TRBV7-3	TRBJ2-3	CASSLLAGGVRDTQYF	TGTGCCAGCAGCTTACTAGCGGGAGGGGTTCGGGATACGCAGTATTTT
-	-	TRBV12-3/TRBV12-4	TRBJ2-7	CASSPGTDYEQYF	TGTGCCAGCAGTCCCGGGACGGACTACGAGCAGTACTTC
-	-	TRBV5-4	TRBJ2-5	CASSLDGQYQETQYF	TGTGCCAGCAGCTTGGACGGACAGTACCAAGAGACCCAGTACTTC
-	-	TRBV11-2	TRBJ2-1	CASSSSYPDEQFF	TGTGCCAGCAGCTCCTCCTACCCGGATGAGCAGTTCTTC
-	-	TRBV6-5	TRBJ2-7	CASRGLVGETYEQYF	TGTGCCAGCAGGGGCCTCGTGGGGGAGACCTACGAGCAGTACTTC
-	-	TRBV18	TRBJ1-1	CASSPWTENTEAFF	TGTGCCAGCTCACCCTGGACAGAGAACACTGAAGCTTTCTTT
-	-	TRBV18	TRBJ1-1	CASSPAGREWTEAFF	TGTGCCAGCTCACCAGCGGGTCGCGAGTGGACTGAAGCTTTCTTT